Listed here is a single T cell receptor beta chain. As yet, its antigen is unknown. The data stem from a study of OX40 agonist ivuxolimab in advanced cancers. Whole-study findings and limits: Patients who responded partially at 0.1-3.0 mg/kg showed clonal expansion ranking among the lowest.

Some clones are missing from TCRdb's copy, which holds only in-frame ones; the method was immunoSEQ multiplex PCR. Altogether about 13,000 clones are present, approximately 72% being singletons, with the ten largest covering just under 40%. Exclusion of a patient followed from autoimmune disease history or systemic immunosuppression. Patients had blood sampled at baseline and again on cycle 4 day 1 and cycle 7 day 1. Germline-derived CDR1 and CDR2 are SGHNT and YYREEE (reference sequence). Between the trimmed V and J ends, which lost 6 bases and 5 bases, there was a span of 20 bases. The CDR3 extends over 15 amino acids.

Sequences were derived from CD4+ or CD8+ T cells sorted from blood, sampled in a trial of the OX40 agonist ivuxolimab. The TCR comes from an adult with an advanced solid tumor such as melanoma, head and neck, liver or kidney cancer. The rearrangement joins TRBV5-4 to TRBJ2-5; TRBD1 might be the D (7 bases). The CDR3 region has the DNA TGTGCCAGCAAAGGGGACGGAGGGGGCAAGGAGACCCAGTACTTC. Its translation is CASKGDGGGKETQYF.